What follows is one TCR beta chain and its context. Its specificity is not known. Germline V lookup: CDR1 MNHNS, CDR2 SASEGT. The length of the CDR3 is 14 residues. Germline trimming cut 6 bases from V and 5 bases from J; bases unmatched to any gene: 8. This record belongs to a study of cytomegalovirus exposure and HLA in healthy donors. Findings and limits, study-wide: The study recorded over 150 TCR beta chains that were cytomegalovirus-associated.

Assay: immunoSEQ multiplex PCR; the TCRdb copy retains only in-frame clones and omits some. The repertoire consists of around 150,000 clones, with almost 85% occurring once and the leading ten covering about 27%. The chain combines TRBV6-1 with TRBJ2-7; 9 bases line up with TRBD1. Material: PBMCs. The TCR comes from a man aged 25-45 years in good health and CMV-seropositive. CDR3 in DNA: TGTGCCAGCAGGGCGCCGGGACAGGGACACGAGCAGTACTTC. It encodes CASRAPGQGHEQYF.